The 11 T cell receptor beta chains below were found in one sample sequenced in a study of cytotoxic CD8 clonotypes in ibrutinib-treated CLL (dated by TCRdb to the early 2020s). Interpreted using the paper, the time point label stands for: progressive disease on ibrutinib. Library prep was done by the immunoSEQ multiplex PCR assay. TCRdb took this table from immuneACCESS and kept in-frame rearrangements with V and J called. Such tables lack part of the clones; where checked against another copy, unresolved V genes explain under half of the gap, and the rest is unexplained. The sample yields 20,000 to 30,000 clones; nearly 70% were counted once. Of the sample, just over 50% falls within the top ten clones. The sequenced sample was PBMCs, obtained at disease progression, from a patient treated with ibrutinib. These receptors were obtained from a human donor with chronic lymphocytic leukemia.

About this clone: At the DNA level, this CDR3 is encoded by other sequences in the same sample as well. The rearrangement links TRBV11-2 to TRBJ2-7; TRBD1 matches 7 bases. This CDR3 region has 16 residues. In germline, CDR1 is SGHAT, CDR2 FQNNGV. Trimming removed 4 bases from V and 7 bases from J; junction bases left unmatched: 16. The CDR3: CASSSTWTGRNYEQYF. The CDR3, as DNA: TGTGCCAGCAGCTCAACCTGGACAGGTCGAAACTATGAGCAGTACTTC. The full variable domain, its missing parts supplied by reference TRBV11-2 and TRBJ2-7, is EAGVAQSPRYKIIEKRQSVAFWCNPISGHATLYWYQQILGQGPKLLIQFQNNGVVDDSQLPKDRFSAERLKGVDSTLKIQPAKLEDSAVYLCASSSTWTGRNYEQYFGPGTRLTVT.

The chain is built from TRBV7-2 and TRBJ2-3; TRBD2 agrees at 8 bases. Germline V gives CDR1 SGHTA, CDR2 FQGNSA. The CDR3 loop spans 14 amino acids. Losses at the gene ends were 7 bases for V and 4 bases for J; bases not matched to a gene: 7. The DNA for the CDR3 is TGTGCCAGCACCCTGGGACTAGTGGCAGATACGCAGTATTTT. Amino acid sequence: CASTLGLVADTQYF. Supplemented by reference TRBV7-2 and TRBJ2-3, the full variable domain reads GAGVSQSPSNKVTEKGKDVELRCDPISGHTALYWYRQSLGQGLEFLIYFQGNSAPDKSGLPSDRFSAERTGGSVSTLTIQRTQQEDSAVYLCASTLGLVADTQYFGPGTRLTVL.

The CDR3 spells CASSQEGDTLAKNIQYF. CDR3 coding DNA: TGTGCCAGCAGCCAAGAGGGCGACACCTTAGCCAAAAACATTCAGTACTTC. The chain joins TRBV4-2 to TRBJ2-4; no clear D gene. This CDR3 is built from 17 residues. The germline V and J ends were trimmed by 0 bases and 0 bases, with 12 bases remaining between them. From germline, CDR1 is LGHNA and CDR2 YNFKEQ.

The chain links TRBV10-3 to TRBJ2-2, with no clear D. The length of the CDR3 is 11 residues. The V end was cut by 7 bases, the J end by 6 bases, with 6 bases between. Germline CDR1 ENHRY, CDR2 SYGVKD. The CDR3 loop reads CAIKGSGELFF. In DNA form, the CDR3 reads TGTGCCATCAAAGGTTCCGGGGAGCTGTTTTTT.

The chain has TRBV5-4 and TRBJ2-2, with D hard to call. Germline CDR1 SGHNT, CDR2 YYREEE (reference sequence). Trimming removed 3 bases from V and 2 bases from J, with 17 bases in between. This CDR3 region has 17 residues. The DNA of the CDR3 is TGTGCCAGCAGCTCCCTAGGGATACTAACTAACACCGGGGAGCTGTTTTTT. Translated: CASSSLGILTNTGELFF.

This clone has a single count. The V call is TRBV7-3, the J call TRBJ2-2; TRBD1 matches at 7 bases. J was trimmed by 3 bases and V by 5 bases; bases with no gene match: 9. The CDR3 runs 16 residues. Per the germline V gene, CDR1 is SGHTA and CDR2 is FQGTGA. In nucleotides, the CDR3 is TGTGCCAGCAGCCCTAGAGGGGGCGCGGACACCGGGGAGCTGTTTTTT. Its translation: CASSPRGGADTGELFF.

V is TRBV29-1 and J is TRBJ2-5; D remains unclear. The CDR3 length is 15 residues. V was clipped by 4 bases and J by 5 bases, with 20 bases between them. Germline CDR1 is SQVTM and CDR2 is ANQGSEA. CDR3 sequence (DNA): TGCAGCGTTGGATGGGTCGGCAAACAAAGGGAGACCCAGTACTTC. The encoded protein is CSVGWVGKQRETQYF.

V gene TRBV7-2 combines with J gene TRBJ2-2; no definite D call. The CDR3 contains 16 residues. Germline V lookup: CDR1 SGHTA, CDR2 FQGNSA. V lost 5 bases to trimming and J lost 5 bases, with 18 bases between them. The CDR3 is CASSILPAIWTGELFF. The CDR3 nucleotides read TGTGCCAGCAGCATCCTACCTGCGATTTGGACCGGGGAGCTGTTTTTT.

This clone was observed a handful of times. This chain connects TRBV27 to TRBJ2-4; 7 bases map to TRBD1. The V gene's germline CDR1 is MNHEY and CDR2 SMNVEV (reference sequence). V trimming: 4 bases; J trimming: 0 bases; junction bases outside the gene matches: 3. The CDR3 consists of 15 residues. CDR3 bases: TGTGCCAGCAGTTGGGACAGCTTAGCCAAAAACATTCAGTACTTC. Translation: CASSWDSLAKNIQYF.

V is TRBV2 and J is TRBJ1-5; 9 positions agree with TRBD1. The CDR3 is 17 amino acids. Per the germline V gene, CDR1 is SNHLY and CDR2 is FYNNEI. J was trimmed by 7 bases and V by 3 bases; bases with no gene match: 13. CDR3 sequence (DNA): TGTGCCAGCAGTGATGGACTCCTGACAGGGGGTGGGCAGCCCCAGCATTTT. Translated: CASSDGLLTGGGQPQHF.

The chain recombines TRBV5-6 with TRBJ2-5; 13 bases match TRBD2. CDR3 length: 19 residues. The V segment lost 3 bases and the J segment 5 bases; nucleotides outside the gene matches: 16. CDR1 is SGHDT and CDR2 is YYEEEE in the germline V gene. Here the CDR3 reads CASSSSGLAGALRGETQYF. The CDR3 nucleotides are TGTGCCAGCAGCTCTTCCGGACTAGCGGGGGCCCTACGTGGCGAGACCCAGTACTTC.